This T cell receptor beta chain was captured by sequencing in a study of patients and donors after allogeneic stem cell transplantation. TCRdb redid the calling of the RT-PCR reads with MiXCR, one entry per CDR3 protein. The sample lists some 880,000 distinct CDR3 sequences, about a sixth occurring once. This clonotype was found many times. The CDR3 runs 15 residues. V gave up 2 bases and J gave up 2 bases; unmatched junction bases: 5. CDR1 and CDR2 (germline): SGHRS, YFSETQ. Sequenced: blood, either unsorted or a sorted T cell fraction (not recorded which). The source of this sequence is a human donor who was either an allogeneic HSCT recipient or a stem cell or donor lymphocyte infusion donor (not recorded which). It is not recorded whose cells these are; they may come from a transplant donor. This rearrangement joins TRBV5-1 to TRBJ2-7; 9 bases are a match to TRBD1. CDR3 in amino acids: CASSFDGTGTYEQYF. The CDR3 bases are TGCGCCAGCAGCTTCGATGGGACAGGGACCTACGAGCAGTACTTC.